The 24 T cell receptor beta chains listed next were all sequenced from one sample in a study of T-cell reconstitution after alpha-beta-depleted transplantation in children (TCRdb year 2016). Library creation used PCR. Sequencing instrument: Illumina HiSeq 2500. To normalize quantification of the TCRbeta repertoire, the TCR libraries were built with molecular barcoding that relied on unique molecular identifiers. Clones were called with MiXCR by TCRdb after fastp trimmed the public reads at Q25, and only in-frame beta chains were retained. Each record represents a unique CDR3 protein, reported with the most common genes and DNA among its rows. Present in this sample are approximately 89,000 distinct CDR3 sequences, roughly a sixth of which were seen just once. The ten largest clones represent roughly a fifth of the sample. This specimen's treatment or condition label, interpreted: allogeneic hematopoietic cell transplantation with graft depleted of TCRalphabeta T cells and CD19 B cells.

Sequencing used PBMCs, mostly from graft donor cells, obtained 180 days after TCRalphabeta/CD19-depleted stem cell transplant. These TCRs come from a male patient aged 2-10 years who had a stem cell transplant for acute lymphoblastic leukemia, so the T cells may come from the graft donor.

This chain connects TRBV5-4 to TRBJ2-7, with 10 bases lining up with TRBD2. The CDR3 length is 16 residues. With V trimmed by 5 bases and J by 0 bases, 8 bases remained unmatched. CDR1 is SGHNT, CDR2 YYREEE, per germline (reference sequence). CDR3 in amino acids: CASSTERGGSSYEQYF. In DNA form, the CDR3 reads TGTGCCAGCAGTACTGAGCGGGGGGGTAGCTCCTACGAGCAGTACTTC.

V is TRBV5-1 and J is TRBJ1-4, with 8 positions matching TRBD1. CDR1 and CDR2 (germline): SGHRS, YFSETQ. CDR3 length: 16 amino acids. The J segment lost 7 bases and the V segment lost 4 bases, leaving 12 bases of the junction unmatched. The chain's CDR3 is CASSPLGQGPSEKLFF. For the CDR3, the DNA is TGCGCCAGCAGCCCTCTCGGACAGGGCCCTTCTGAAAAACTGTTTTTT.

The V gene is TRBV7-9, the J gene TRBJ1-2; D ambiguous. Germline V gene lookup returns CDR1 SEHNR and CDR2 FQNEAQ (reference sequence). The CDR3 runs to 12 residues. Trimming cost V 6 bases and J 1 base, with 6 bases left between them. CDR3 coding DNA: TGTGCCAGCAGGGAGGGTAACTATGGCTACACCTTC. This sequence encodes CASREGNYGYTF.

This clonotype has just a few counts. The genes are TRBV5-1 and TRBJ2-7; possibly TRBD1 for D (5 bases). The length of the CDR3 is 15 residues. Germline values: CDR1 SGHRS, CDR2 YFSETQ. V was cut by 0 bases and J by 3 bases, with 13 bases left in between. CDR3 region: CASSLETPGIYEQYF. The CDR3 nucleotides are TGCGCCAGCAGCTTGGAAACCCCAGGGATCTACGAGCAGTACTTC.

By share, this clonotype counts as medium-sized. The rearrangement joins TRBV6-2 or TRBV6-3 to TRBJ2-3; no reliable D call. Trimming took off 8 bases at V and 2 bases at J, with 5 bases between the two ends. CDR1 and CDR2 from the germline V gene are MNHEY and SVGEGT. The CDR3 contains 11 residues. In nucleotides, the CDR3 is TGTGCCAGCGGCTTCACAGATACGCAGTATTTT. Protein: CASGFTDTQYF.

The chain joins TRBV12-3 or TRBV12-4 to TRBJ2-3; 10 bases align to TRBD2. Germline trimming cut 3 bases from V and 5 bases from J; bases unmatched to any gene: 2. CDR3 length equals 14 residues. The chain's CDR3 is CASSFLAGGDTQYF. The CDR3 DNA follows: TGTGCCAGCAGTTTTTTAGCGGGGGGAGATACGCAGTATTTT.

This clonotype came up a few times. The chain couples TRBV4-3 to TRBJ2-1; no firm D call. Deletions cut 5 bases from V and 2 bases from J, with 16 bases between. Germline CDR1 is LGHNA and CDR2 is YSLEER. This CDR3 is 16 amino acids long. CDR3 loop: CASSGTTETTYNEQFF. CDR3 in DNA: TGCGCCAGCAGCGGAACGACGGAGACAACCTACAATGAGCAGTTCTTC.

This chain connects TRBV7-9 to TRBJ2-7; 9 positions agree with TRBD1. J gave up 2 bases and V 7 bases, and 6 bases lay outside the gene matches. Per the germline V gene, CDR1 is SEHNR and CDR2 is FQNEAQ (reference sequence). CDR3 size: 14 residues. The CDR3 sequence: CASTTGQGPYEQYF. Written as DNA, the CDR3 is TGTGCCAGCACCACGGGACAGGGTCCCTACGAGCAGTACTTC.

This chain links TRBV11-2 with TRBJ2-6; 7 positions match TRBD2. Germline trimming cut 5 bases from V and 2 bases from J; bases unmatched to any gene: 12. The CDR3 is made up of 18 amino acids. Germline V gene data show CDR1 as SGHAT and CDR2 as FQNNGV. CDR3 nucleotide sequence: TGTGCCAGCAGCCCAAGGATGGGGGGGAAAACTGGGGCCAACGTCCTGACTTTC. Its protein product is CASSPRMGGKTGANVLTF. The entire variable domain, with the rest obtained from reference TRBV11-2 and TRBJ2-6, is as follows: EAGVAQSPRYKIIEKRQSVAFWCNPISGHATLYWYQQILGQGPKLLIQFQNNGVVDDSQLPKDRFSAERLKGVDSTLKIQPAKLEDSAVYLCASSPRMGGKTGANVLTFGAGSRLTVL.

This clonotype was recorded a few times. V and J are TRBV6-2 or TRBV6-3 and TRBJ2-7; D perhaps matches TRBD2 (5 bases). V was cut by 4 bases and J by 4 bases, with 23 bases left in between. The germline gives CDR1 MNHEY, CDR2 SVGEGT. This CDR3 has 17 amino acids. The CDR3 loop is CASSFSVTSTEAYEQYF. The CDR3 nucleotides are TGTGCCAGCAGTTTTTCCGTGACGTCGACGGAGGCTTACGAGCAGTACTTC.

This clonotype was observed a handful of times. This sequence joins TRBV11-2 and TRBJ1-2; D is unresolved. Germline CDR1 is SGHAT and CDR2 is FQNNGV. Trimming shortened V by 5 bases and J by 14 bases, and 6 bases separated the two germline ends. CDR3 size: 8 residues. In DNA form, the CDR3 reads TGTGCCAGCAGCCTGACAACCTTC. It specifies CASSLTTF.

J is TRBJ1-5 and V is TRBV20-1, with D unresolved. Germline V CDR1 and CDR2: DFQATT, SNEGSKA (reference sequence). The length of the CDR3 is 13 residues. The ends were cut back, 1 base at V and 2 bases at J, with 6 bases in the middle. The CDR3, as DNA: TGCAGTGCTAGAGGGTCGGGCAATCAGCCCCAGCATTTT. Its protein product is CSARGSGNQPQHF.

The CDR3 nucleotides are TGTGCCAGCAGGCCACAGGGCGACTATGGCTACACCTTC. This codes for CASRPQGDYGYTF. The rearrangement links TRBV7-9 to TRBJ1-2; D is possibly TRBD1 (6 bases). There are 13 residues in the CDR3. The germline V and J ends were trimmed by 6 bases and 3 bases, with 11 bases remaining between them. The germline V gene has CDR1 SEHNR and CDR2 FQNEAQ (reference sequence).

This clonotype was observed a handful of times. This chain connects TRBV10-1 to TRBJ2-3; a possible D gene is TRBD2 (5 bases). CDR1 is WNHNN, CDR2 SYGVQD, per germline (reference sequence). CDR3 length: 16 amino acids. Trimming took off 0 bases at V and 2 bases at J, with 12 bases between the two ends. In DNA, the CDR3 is TGCGCCAGCAGTGAGTCAGGTAGCGCCCACACAGATACGCAGTATTTT. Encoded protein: CASSESGSAHTDTQYF.

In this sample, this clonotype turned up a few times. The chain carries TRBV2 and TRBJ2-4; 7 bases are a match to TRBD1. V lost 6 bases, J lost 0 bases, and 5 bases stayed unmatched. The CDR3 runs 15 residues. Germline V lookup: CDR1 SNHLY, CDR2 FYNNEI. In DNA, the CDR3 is TGTGCCAGCAGACAGGGGACCTTAGCCAAAAACATTCAGTACTTC. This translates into CASRQGTLAKNIQYF.

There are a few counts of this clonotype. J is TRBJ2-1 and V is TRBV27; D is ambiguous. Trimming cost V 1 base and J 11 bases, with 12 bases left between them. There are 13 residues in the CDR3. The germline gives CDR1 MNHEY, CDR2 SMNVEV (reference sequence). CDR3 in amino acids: CASSLLDPYKQFF. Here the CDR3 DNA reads TGTGCCAGCAGTTTATTGGACCCTTACAAGCAGTTCTTC.

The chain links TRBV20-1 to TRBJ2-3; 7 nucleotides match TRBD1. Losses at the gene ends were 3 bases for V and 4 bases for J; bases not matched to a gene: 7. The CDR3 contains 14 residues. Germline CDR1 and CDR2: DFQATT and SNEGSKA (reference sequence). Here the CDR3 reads CSASTGEGADTQYF. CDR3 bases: TGCAGTGCTAGTACAGGGGAAGGGGCAGATACGCAGTATTTT.

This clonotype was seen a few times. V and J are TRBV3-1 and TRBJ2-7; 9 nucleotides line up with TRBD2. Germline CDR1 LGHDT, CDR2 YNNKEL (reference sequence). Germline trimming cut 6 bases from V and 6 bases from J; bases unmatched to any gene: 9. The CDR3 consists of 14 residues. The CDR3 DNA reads TGTGCCAGCAGGGAATCCGGGACTAGCCGCGAGCAGTACTTC. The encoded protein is CASRESGTSREQYF.

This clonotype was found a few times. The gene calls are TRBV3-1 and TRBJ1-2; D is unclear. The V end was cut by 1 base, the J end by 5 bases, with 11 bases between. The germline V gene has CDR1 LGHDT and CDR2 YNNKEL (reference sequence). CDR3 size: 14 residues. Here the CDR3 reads CASSQVEGVYGYTF. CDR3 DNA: TGTGCCAGCAGCCAAGTTGAAGGAGTGTATGGCTACACCTTC.

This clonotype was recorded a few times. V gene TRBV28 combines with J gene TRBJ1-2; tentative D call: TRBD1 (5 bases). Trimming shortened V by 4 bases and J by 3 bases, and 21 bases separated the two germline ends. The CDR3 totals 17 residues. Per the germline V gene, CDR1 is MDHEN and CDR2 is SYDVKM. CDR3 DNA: TGTGCCAGCAGTTCAATAAATGGGATGACAGTTTACTATGGCTACACCTTC. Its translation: CASSSINGMTVYYGYTF.

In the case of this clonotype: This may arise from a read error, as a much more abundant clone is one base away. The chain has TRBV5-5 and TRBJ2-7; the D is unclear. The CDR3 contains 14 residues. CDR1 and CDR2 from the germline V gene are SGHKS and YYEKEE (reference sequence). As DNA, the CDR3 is TGTGCCAGCACCTTGGCCACGGCAGGCTACGAGCAGTACTTC. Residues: CASTLATAGYEQYF.

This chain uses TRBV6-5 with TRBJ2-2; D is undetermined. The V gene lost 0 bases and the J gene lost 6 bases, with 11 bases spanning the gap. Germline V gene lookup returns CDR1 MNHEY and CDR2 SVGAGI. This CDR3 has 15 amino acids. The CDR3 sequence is CASSYSNTRAGELFF. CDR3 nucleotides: TGTGCCAGCAGTTACTCTAATACCCGAGCCGGGGAGCTGTTTTTT.

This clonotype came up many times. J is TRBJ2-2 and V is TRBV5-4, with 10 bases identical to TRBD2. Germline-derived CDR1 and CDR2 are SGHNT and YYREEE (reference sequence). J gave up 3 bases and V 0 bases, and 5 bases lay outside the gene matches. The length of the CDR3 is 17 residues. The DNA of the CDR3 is TGTGCCAGCAGCTTGGCTGTCCTAGCGGGAGACACCGGGGAGCTGTTTTTT. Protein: CASSLAVLAGDTGELFF.

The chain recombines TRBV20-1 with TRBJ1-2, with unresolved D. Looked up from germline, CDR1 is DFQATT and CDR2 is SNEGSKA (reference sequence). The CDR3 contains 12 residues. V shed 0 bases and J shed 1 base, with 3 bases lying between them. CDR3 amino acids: CSARDNNYGYTF. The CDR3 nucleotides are TGCAGTGCTAGAGACAATAACTATGGCTACACCTTC.